This TCR beta chain stems from a study of OX40 agonist ivuxolimab in advanced cancers. A note on the overall study: Ivuxolimab, which targeted the costimulatory receptor OX40 (CD134), was an agonistic, fully human IgG2 monoclonal antibody. Intravenous ivuxolimab was administered to patients every 2 weeks at six dose levels: 0.01, 0.1, 0.3, 1.5, 3 and 10 mg/kg. Among the roughly 52 dose-escalation patients, around 20 had hepatocellular carcinoma, 15 or so melanoma, 9 renal cell carcinoma and 9 head and neck cancer. The dose-escalation cohort was roughly 83% male with a mean age of roughly 60 years, ranging from roughly 20 to 80. Prior anti-PD-1, anti-PD-L1 or anti-CTLA-4 therapy was permitted, and checkpoint inhibitors had been received by 40% to 50% of dose-escalation patients. Partial responses occurred in three dose-escalation patients, of whom one had hepatocellular carcinoma and two had cutaneous melanoma. Peripheral TCRbeta sequencing was intended to test whether TCR sequence diversity was altered and clonal T-cell expansion was caused by ivuxolimab. The paper covers the monotherapy dose-escalation part of the phase I ivuxolimab trial, which included N of about 51 patients.

Patients with a history of autoimmune disease or receiving systemic immunosuppression were excluded from the trial. Peripheral blood for TCR sequencing was collected from all dose cohorts at baseline, on cycle 4 day 1, and on cycle 7 day 1. Samples were obtained from an open-label, multicenter, first-in-human phase I dose-escalation trial of ivuxolimab. The trial enrolled adults with locally advanced or metastatic head and neck squamous cell, hepatocellular, melanoma or renal cell carcinoma. CD4+ and CD8+ T cells were sorted separately from peripheral blood before TCR sequencing. Genomic DNA was isolated from the sorted cells so that the TCRbeta CDR3 region could be sequenced. The immunoSEQ Assay was used for sequencing of TCRbeta CDR3 regions. Sourced from immuneACCESS, this table was stored by TCRdb with only in-frame sequences that have V and J called. A share of the clones is absent; for the studies checked, an unresolved V gene accounts for under half, and the remainder has no known explanation. Recorded for this sample are some 80,000 clones; roughly 90% of them occurred a single time. Of the sample, 0.3% to 0.45% is held by the ten largest clones.

For this clone: The target of this receptor is not known. Base qualities were left out, and no much larger clone turns up one base away.

Paper-wide results and their limitations: Low levels of normalized T-cell clonal expansion were also shown by some nonresponding patients. In partial responders in the 0.1-3.0 mg/kg groups, normalized peripheral clonal expansion was found to be among the lowest, especially among CD8+ T cells. After ivuxolimab, more expanded clones were found on average in CD8+ T cells than in CD4+ T cells. Which antigens the clonally expanded peripheral T cells were specific for was not determined. Clonal expansion of both CD4+ and CD8+ blood T cells was observed from baseline to week 6 at doses 0.1 to 3.0 mg/kg.

Per the germline V gene, SGHRS is the CDR1 and YFSETQ is the CDR2. V lost 2 bases and J lost 0 bases; the stretch between them is 8 bases long. Including cysteine and phenylalanine, the CDR3 has 14 amino acids. The kept DNA is CDR3 alone, 42 bases in frame from the first base. The sequencing here drew on CD4+ or CD8+ T cells sorted from blood, taken in a trial of the OX40 agonist ivuxolimab. Recombination linked TRBV5-1 to TRBJ1-1, with the D segment identity uncertain. The sequence was collected from an adult with an advanced solid tumor such as melanoma, head and neck, liver or kidney cancer. Here the CDR3 is given as CASSFSELNTEAFF. The DNA sequence follows: TGCGCCAGCAGCTTTTCCGAACTGAACACTGAAGCTTTCTTT.